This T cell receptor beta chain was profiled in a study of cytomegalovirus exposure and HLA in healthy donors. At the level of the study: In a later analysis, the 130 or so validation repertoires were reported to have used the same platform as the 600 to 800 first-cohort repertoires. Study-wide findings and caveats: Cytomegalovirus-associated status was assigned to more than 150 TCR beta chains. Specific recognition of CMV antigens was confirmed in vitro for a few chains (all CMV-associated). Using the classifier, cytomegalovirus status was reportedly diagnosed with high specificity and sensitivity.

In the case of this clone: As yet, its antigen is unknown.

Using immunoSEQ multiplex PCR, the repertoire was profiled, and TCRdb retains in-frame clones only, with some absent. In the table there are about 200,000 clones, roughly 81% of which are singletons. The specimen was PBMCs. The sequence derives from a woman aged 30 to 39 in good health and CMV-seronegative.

CDR3 sequence (DNA): TGTGCCAGCTCACCAAGGGACAGGGGAAGGGAAAAACTGTTTTTT. Protein: CASSPRDRGREKLFF. The genes are TRBV18 and TRBJ1-4; TRBD1 matches 10 bases. CDR3 size: 15 residues. Germline V lookup: CDR1 KGHSH, CDR2 LQKENI. J was trimmed by 8 bases and V by 2 bases; bases with no gene match: 5. The full variable domain, with the rest looked up from reference TRBV18 and TRBJ1-4, is NAGVMQNPRHLVRRRGQEARLRCSPMKGHSHVYWYRQLPEEGLKFMVYLQKENIIDESGMPKERFSAEFPKEGPSILRIQQVVRGDSAAYFCASSPRDRGREKLFFGSGTQLSVL.